The 28 T cell receptor beta chains listed next were all sequenced from one sample in a study of shared clonotypes between healthy human individuals. The protocol was immunoSEQ multiplex PCR, while the TCRdb copy is restricted to in-frame clones and leaves out a portion. The data contain roughly 95,000 clones, approximately 51% of them singletons. The sequenced sample was PBMCs. These receptors were taken from a woman in her thirties or forties in good health. Some clones in this sample may be carry-over from other donors' samples.

In its sample, this clone was seen many times. The CDR3 here is CASSVRGYGYTF. DNA for the CDR3: TGTGCCAGCAGCGTGCGGGGGTATGGCTACACCTTC. The chain has TRBV9 and TRBJ1-2, with a tentative D call TRBD1 (5 bases). The CDR3 sequence is 12 residues long. CDR1 is SGDLS and CDR2 is YYNGEE in the germline V gene. Trimming left V 2 bases short and J 5 bases short, with 7 bases between.

The chain joins TRBV5-1 to TRBJ1-1, with no clear D. The ends were cut back, 0 bases at V and 7 bases at J, with 13 bases in the middle. This CDR3 has 14 residues. Germline loops: CDR1 SGHRS, CDR2 YFSETQ. CDR3 DNA sequence: TGCGCCAGCAGCTTGGGTTATTTGTGGGATGAAGCTTTCTTT. Its protein is CASSLGYLWDEAFF.

The gene calls are TRBV7-3 and TRBJ2-5; the D is unclear. CDR1 SGHTA and CDR2 FQGTGA come from the germline V gene. V was shortened by 0 bases and J by 5 bases, with 13 bases between the two germline ends. The CDR3 length is 15 residues. CDR3 nucleotides: TGTGCCAGCAGCTTAACGCCCGGAGACTGGGAGACCCAGTACTTC. This translates into CASSLTPGDWETQYF.

The J gene is TRBJ1-2, the V gene TRBV27; D is unclear. CDR1 is MNHEY, CDR2 SMNVEV, per germline (reference sequence). The length of the CDR3 is 13 residues. Trimming pared 4 bases from V and 7 bases from J, leaving 13 bases between. The CDR3 loop reads CASSSTGFSGYTF. The CDR3 region has the DNA TGTGCCAGCAGTTCAACGGGATTTTCTGGCTACACCTTC.

Here the CDR3 DNA reads TGTGCCAGCAGCAAAAGAGGTAGAGGACCTAATGAAAAACTGTTTTTT. It codes for CASSKRGRGPNEKLFF. The rearrangement links TRBV7-2 to TRBJ1-4; D remains ambiguous. The CDR3 spans 16 residues. Trimming removed 5 bases from V and 3 bases from J, with 16 bases in between. CDR1 and CDR2 from the germline V gene are SGHTA and FQGNSA.

The chain carries TRBV9 and TRBJ2-5, with TRBD2 identical over 7 bases. Looked up from germline, CDR1 is SGDLS and CDR2 is YYNGEE. J lost 11 bases, V lost 0 bases, and 13 bases had no gene match. This CDR3 has 15 residues. The CDR3 protein is CASSVAWCIRGEQYF. The CDR3 DNA sequence: TGTGCCAGCAGCGTAGCTTGGTGCATCCGGGGGGAGCAGTACTTC.

This clone was found once. The chain has TRBV29-1 and TRBJ2-7, with 12 bases matching TRBD2. The V gene's germline CDR1 is SQVTM and CDR2 ANQGSEA. Trimming cost V 6 bases and J 3 bases; bases outside gene matches: 3. CDR3 length equals 13 residues. This CDR3 reads CSVTTSGSYEQYF. CDR3 nucleotide sequence: TGCAGCGTGACGACTAGCGGGAGCTACGAGCAGTACTTC.

The V and J genes are TRBV7-8 and TRBJ2-7; 8 bases match TRBD2. This CDR3 is built from 16 residues. J was trimmed by 2 bases and V by 5 bases; bases with no gene match: 11. Germline assignment: CDR1 SGHVS and CDR2 FQNEAQ. The DNA for the CDR3 is TGTGCCAGCAGCCCCCGGGGGGGCGGGAGGACCTACGAGCAGTACTTC. Protein sequence: CASSPRGGGRTYEQYF. Using reference TRBV7-8 and TRBJ2-7 for the parts outside the CDR3, the full variable domain is GAGVSQSPRYKVAKRGQDVALRCDPISGHVSLFWYQQALGQGPEFLTYFQNEAQLDKSGLPSDRFFAERPEGSVSTLKIQRTQQEDSAVYLCASSPRGGGRTYEQYFGPGTRLTVT.

As regards this clone: This probably arose from a read error, given a far larger clone one base away. The chain links TRBV6-5 to TRBJ1-2, with TRBD1 identical over 7 bases. The germline CDR1 and CDR2 sequences are MNHEY and SVGAGI. The trim removed 2 bases at V and 4 bases at J, leaving 7 bases unmatched. The length of the CDR3 is 15 residues. The CDR3 nucleotides read TGTGCCAGCAGTTACACGACAGGGTACAGCTATGGCTACACCTTC. This gives the protein CASSYTTGYSYGYTF.

This clone was seen only a few times. The rearrangement joins TRBV28 to TRBJ1-1; D is uncertain. The CDR3 spans 14 residues. V was trimmed by 3 bases and J by 3 bases, leaving 11 bases between them. The V gene's germline CDR1 is MDHEN and CDR2 SYDVKM. CDR3: CASSFGDRDTEAFF. The CDR3, as DNA: TGTGCCAGCAGTTTCGGGGATCGCGACACTGAAGCTTTCTTT.

The chain uses TRBV21-1 and TRBJ2-7; the DNA was not used to check the table's D call, TRBD2. TRBV21-1 is termed a pseudogene. The CDR3 loop spans 16 amino acids. The CDR3 DNA sequence: TGTGCCAGCAGCAAACTGGGTAGCGGGAGTATGTACGAGCAGTACTTC. It translates to CASSKLGSGSMYEQYF.

This clone was seen only once. The chain uses TRBV28 and TRBJ1-4; D is uncertain. There are 15 residues in the CDR3. V was trimmed by 6 bases and J by 6 bases, leaving 17 bases between them. CDR1 MDHEN and CDR2 SYDVKM come from the germline V gene. CDR3 DNA sequence: TGTGCCAGCAGAGCTCTGGGGTTGAGAGATGAAAAACTGTTTTTT. Protein: CASRALGLRDEKLFF.

Concerning this clone: A far larger clone is one nucleotide away, so this likely arose from a read error. The gene calls are TRBV5-1 and TRBJ2-7, with D unclear. This CDR3 is built from 15 residues. The V end lost 5 bases, the J end lost 2 bases, and 17 bases lay between the germline ends. In germline, CDR1 is SGHRS, CDR2 YFSETQ. CDR3 coding DNA: TGCGCCAGCAGTTTCCTCCGCTACTCACCCTACGAGCAGTACTTC. It is translated as CASSFLRYSPYEQYF.

This chain connects TRBV4-3 to TRBJ2-1, with a weak D call TRBD1 (6 bases). This CDR3 is built from 15 residues. Trimming removed 4 bases from V and 15 bases from J, with 25 bases in between. The germline gives CDR1 LGHNA, CDR2 YSLEER. The CDR3 nucleotides read TGCGCCAGCAGCCGAGCAATAACGGGACACACAAAGCTGTTCTTC. Amino acid sequence: CASSRAITGHTKLFF.

The chain combines TRBV6-5 with TRBJ2-7; unclear D gene. Trimming pared 5 bases from V and 2 bases from J, leaving 7 bases between. The CDR3 contains 12 residues. The V gene's germline CDR1 is MNHEY and CDR2 SVGAGI. This CDR3 is CASSDLPYEQYF. Written as DNA, the CDR3 is TGTGCCAGCAGTGATTTGCCCTACGAGCAGTACTTC.

This clone was observed many times. Other DNA sequences in this sample translate to the same CDR3. The V gene is TRBV5-6, the J gene TRBJ2-1, with TRBD2 as a possible D gene (5 bases). Trimming took off 4 bases at V and 3 bases at J, with 8 bases between the two ends. CDR1 is SGHDT and CDR2 is YYEEEE in the germline V gene. The CDR3 is 13 residues long. The CDR3 loop is CASSGLLYNEQFF. The CDR3 nucleotides read TGTGCCAGCAGCGGACTTCTCTACAATGAGCAGTTCTTC.

V usage is TRBV5-1 and J usage is TRBJ1-2; no clear D. Germline-derived CDR1 and CDR2 are SGHRS and YFSETQ. The CDR3 totals 13 residues. The ends were cut back, 5 bases at V and 3 bases at J, with 11 bases in the middle. CDR3 sequence: CASSSTPDYGYTF. The CDR3 DNA sequence: TGCGCCAGCAGTTCTACACCTGACTATGGCTACACCTTC.

V gene TRBV7-3 combines with J gene TRBJ2-5, with 8 bases identical to TRBD1. CDR3 length: 15 amino acids. In germline, CDR1 is SGHTA, CDR2 FQGTGA. V lost 2 bases to trimming and J lost 4 bases; unmatched junction nucleotides: 6. The CDR3 nucleotides read TGTGCCAGCAGCTTAGAAGGACAGGGCGGAGAGACCCAGTACTTC. Its protein is CASSLEGQGGETQYF.

The chain joins TRBV2 to TRBJ2-5; weak D call: TRBD2 (5 bases). The DNA end is a closer match to TRBJ2-7, so the J assignment may be wrong. The CDR3 sequence is 12 residues long. Germline V gene sequence: CDR1 SNHLY, CDR2 FYNNEI. The CDR3 coding sequence is TGTGCCAGCAGTGCCGGGGACTACGAGCAGTACTTC. Translated, it gives CASSAGDYEQYF.

The J gene is TRBJ2-5, the V gene TRBV2; tentatively, D is TRBD1 (6 bases). From germline, CDR1 is SNHLY and CDR2 FYNNEI. The CDR3 sequence is 13 residues long. Between the trimmed V and J ends, which lost 6 bases and 7 bases, there was a span of 15 bases. In DNA, the CDR3 is TGTGCCAGCAGGACGTGGGACATATGGACCCAGTACTTC. This sequence encodes CASRTWDIWTQYF.

V is TRBV14 and J is TRBJ2-2; D remains ambiguous. Germline V gene lookup returns CDR1 SGHDN and CDR2 FVKESK. The CDR3 is 16 residues long. V dropped 1 base and J dropped 0 bases, with 9 bases sitting between them. CDR3 amino acids: CASSQASGTNTGELFF. The CDR3 DNA reads TGTGCCAGCAGCCAAGCATCTGGAACGAACACCGGGGAGCTGTTTTTT.

The chain joins TRBV9 to TRBJ2-7; 7 bases match TRBD1. CDR3 size: 14 residues. Germline trimming cut 0 bases from V and 4 bases from J; bases unmatched to any gene: 4. In germline, CDR1 is SGDLS, CDR2 YYNGEE. The CDR3 sequence is CASSVDRGGYEQYF. CDR3 bases: TGTGCCAGCAGCGTAGACAGGGGTGGTTACGAGCAGTACTTC.

In the case of this clone: This could be a read error, since a much larger clone is one nucleotide away. Other DNA sequences in this sample translate to the same CDR3. The V gene is TRBV7-9, the J gene TRBJ2-7, with D unclear. The V and J ends lost 5 bases and 0 bases respectively, with 5 bases between them. Germline values: CDR1 SEHNR, CDR2 FQNEAQ (reference sequence). CDR3 length equals 12 residues. The CDR3 region is CASSLSSYEQYF. The DNA of the CDR3 is TGTGCCAGCAGCCTCAGCTCCTACGAGCAGTACTTC.

This clone was picked up a small number of times. This chain joins TRBV18 and TRBJ2-7, with a possible D match to TRBD1 (5 bases). The CDR3 totals 14 residues. The V gene's germline CDR1 is KGHSH and CDR2 LQKENI. Trimming pared 5 bases from V and 0 bases from J, leaving 11 bases between. The chain's CDR3 is CASSSQGLSYEQYF. The CDR3 DNA reads TGTGCCAGCTCATCCCAGGGTCTCTCCTACGAGCAGTACTTC.

This chain uses TRBV28 with TRBJ2-7; the D is unclear. The CDR3 totals 14 residues. Trimming cost V 5 bases and J 0 bases, with 11 bases left between them. Germline CDR1 reads MDHEN; CDR2 reads SYDVKM. The CDR3 sequence: CASSTVASSYEQYF. DNA of the CDR3: TGTGCCAGCAGTACGGTGGCTAGCTCCTACGAGCAGTACTTC.

This clone occurred many times. J is TRBJ2-7 and V is TRBV2; 10 nucleotides agree with TRBD2. Germline assignment: CDR1 SNHLY and CDR2 FYNNEI. The CDR3 covers 13 residues. The V segment lost 6 bases and the J segment 6 bases; nucleotides outside the gene matches: 5. In nucleotides, the CDR3 is TGTGCCAGCAGGGTAATAGCGGGAGGCGAGCAGTACTTC. Protein: CASRVIAGGEQYF.

For this clone: This may be a read error: a much more frequent sequence differs by one nucleotide. Distinct nucleotide sequences in the sample also encode this CDR3. The CDR3 DNA follows: TGTGCCAGCAGCCTGGACGGGGATACGCAGTATTTT. It yields the protein CASSLDGDTQYF. This rearrangement joins TRBV5-4 to TRBJ2-3; no definite D call. Trimming shortened V by 4 bases and J by 6 bases, and 9 bases separated the two germline ends. CDR1 and CDR2 (germline): SGHNT, YYREEE (reference sequence). The CDR3 loop spans 12 amino acids.

The J gene is TRBJ2-2, the V gene TRBV27; possibly TRBD1 or TRBD2 for D (5 bases each). Germline loops: CDR1 MNHEY, CDR2 SMNVEV (reference sequence). This CDR3 has 15 residues. The V end lost 5 bases, the J end lost 0 bases, and 10 bases lay between the germline ends. The CDR3 loop reads CASSRDGTNTGELFF. CDR3 bases: TGTGCCAGCAGTAGGGACGGAACGAACACCGGGGAGCTGTTTTTT.